The T cell receptor (beta chain) under discussion was sequenced for a study of cytomegalovirus exposure and HLA in healthy donors. Findings and caveats of the study: Fewer N-insertions than the approximately 700-donor mean were reportedly shown by an Asian-associated ancestry cluster in a later analysis. A link between a missense DCLRE1C variant and TCR beta V- and J-gene trimming emerged from a later analysis.

Primers included in the PCR were 60 Vbeta and 13 Jbeta primers. The method was immunoSEQ multiplex PCR; TCRdb's version includes in-frame clones alone and lacks a portion of them. The repertoire has over 100,000 clones, roughly 74% of them found once; the top ten carry 5.5% to 8%. As concerns this clone: Its target is unknown.

Per germline, CDR1 SGHDT and CDR2 YYEEEE. This CDR3 has 14 amino acids. V was pared by 3 bases and J by 2 bases, with 10 bases between. The sample comprised PBMCs. This rearrangement joins TRBV5-6 to TRBJ2-3; the D gene is possibly TRBD2 (6 bases). This clonotype was obtained from a male donor in good health and CMV-seronegative. CDR3 nucleotides: TGTGCCAGCAGCTGGGGGGTGTCCACAGATACGCAGTATTTT. It specifies CASSWGVSTDTQYF.